This T cell receptor beta chain was profiled in a study of T cell responses to AZD1222 COVID-19 vaccine. Study conclusions and caveats: Targets within unmutated variant regions were reportedly found for nearly half of spike-specific TCRs.

Concerning this clone itself: As yet, its antigen is unknown.

The CDR3 loop spans 15 amino acids. CDR1 is WSHSY and CDR2 is SAAADI in the germline V gene. Trimming removed 0 bases from V and 0 bases from J, with 8 bases in between. Method: immunoSEQ multiplex PCR; TCRdb's copy keeps in-frame clones and lacks some. The table includes some 110,000 clones, roughly 91% detected once. This receptor was taken from an adult in good health. The V call is TRBV10-2, the J call TRBJ1-1; D gene ambiguous. This specimen consisted of peripheral blood, obtained on day 0 of AZD1222 vaccination. The CDR3 DNA sequence: TGCGCCAGCAGTGAGTCACGGGGAATGAACACTGAAGCTTTCTTT. Its protein product is CASSESRGMNTEAFF.